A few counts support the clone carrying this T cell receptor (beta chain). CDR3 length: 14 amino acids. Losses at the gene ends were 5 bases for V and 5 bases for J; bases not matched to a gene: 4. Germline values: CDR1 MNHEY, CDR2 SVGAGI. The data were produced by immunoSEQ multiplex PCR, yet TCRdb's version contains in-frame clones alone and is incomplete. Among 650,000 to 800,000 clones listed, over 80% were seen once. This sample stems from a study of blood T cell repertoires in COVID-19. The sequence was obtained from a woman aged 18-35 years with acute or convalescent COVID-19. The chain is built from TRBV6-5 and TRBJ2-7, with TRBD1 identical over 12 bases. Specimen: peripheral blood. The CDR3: CASSSGTGGDEQYF. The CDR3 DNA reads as TGTGCCAGCAGTAGTGGGACAGGGGGCGACGAGCAGTACTTC.